The clone carrying this T cell receptor (beta chain) showed up just a few times. These data come from a study of T-cell reconstitution after alpha-beta-depleted transplantation in children. Using unique molecular identifiers, the investigators prepared the TCRbeta library. TCRdb independently ran MiXCR on the PCR reads; one entry per CDR3 protein. Of 250,000 to 300,000 distinct CDR3 sequences listed, around 9.6% are singletons. The CDR3 extends over 15 amino acids. V was clipped by 4 bases and J by 4 bases; unmatched bases: 3. CDR1 and CDR2 from the germline V gene are LGHDT and YNNKEL (reference sequence).

The chain couples TRBV3-1 to TRBJ2-3; 12 bases fit TRBD1. The sequence was collected from a human donor who donated a stem cell graft to a child with SCID. This specimen was PBMCs from the stem cell graft donor, taken from the stem cell graft. This CDR3 is CASSPGQGAADTQYF. In DNA, the CDR3 is TGTGCCAGCAGCCCGGGACAGGGGGCGGCAGATACGCAGTATTTT.